This is a list of T cell receptor beta chains from one sample in a study of regulatory T cells in long-lasting Graves disease. A single record per CDR3 protein comes from TCRdb applying MiXCR to the multiplex PCR reads. The sample records 350,000 to 400,000 distinct CDR3 sequences, 15% to 18% being singletons. The sample here was peripheral blood mononuclear cells (PBMCs), taken at new diagnosis, from a patient treated with antithyroid drugs. Receptors were obtained from a female donor with Graves disease. CDR3s include the opening cysteine and the closing phenylalanine or tryptophan. The D gene is left open where the match is weak. Clone size is given for some rows only: seen once, a few or many times, or a class if the clone is expanded.

v_call,clone_size,j_call,d_call,cdr3_nt,cdr3_aa
TRBV12-3/TRBV12-4,many,TRBJ2-7,TRBD1,TGTGCCAGCAGTGGGGGACAGGGGTACTCCTACGAGCAGTACTTC,CASSGGQGYSYEQYF
TRBV11-2,few,TRBJ2-1,TRBD2,TGTGCCAGCAGCCCCGGGGTAGCGGGAGGATATGAGCAGTTCTTC,CASSPGVAGGYEQFF
TRBV28,many,TRBJ2-7,TRBD2,TGTGCCAGCAGTATAATAGCGGGAGGCCAGCAGTACTTC,CASSIIAGGQQYF
TRBV27,many,TRBJ1-2,NA,TGTGCCAGCATGGCACGGGGGCGAGGGTTCACAGGTGGCTACACCTTC,CASMARGRGFTGGYTF
TRBV24-1,many,TRBJ2-1,NA,TGTGCCACAAGTAGCTCCTACAATGAGCAGTTCTTC,CATSSSYNEQFF
TRBV4-1,many,TRBJ1-1,NA,TGCGCCAGCAGCCAAGGACACCTGAACACTGAAGCTTTCTTT,CASSQGHLNTEAFF
TRBV30,NA,TRBJ1-2,NA,TGTGCCTGGAGTGTCTCGGGAAATGGCTACACCTTC,CAWSVSGNGYTF
TRBV20-1,many,TRBJ2-7,NA,TGCAGTGGGAAAAAACAGGCCGCGTACTCCTACGAGCAGTACTTC,CSGKKQAAYSYEQYF
TRBV25-1,many,TRBJ2-2,NA,TGTGCCAGCAGTGAGGCGTGGGGAGCCGGGGAGCTGTTTTTT,CASSEAWGAGELFF
TRBV7-9,NA,TRBJ1-2,NA,TGTGCCAGCAGCTCCAGGGACGGACCGTATGGCTACACCTTC,CASSSRDGPYGYTF
TRBV12-3/TRBV12-4,many,TRBJ2-5,NA,TGTGCCAGCAGTTTCTTGGGTTTCGAGACCCAGTACTTC,CASSFLGFETQYF
TRBV4-2,NA,TRBJ2-5,TRBD1,TGTGCCAGCAGCCCCCCGGGGACAGGGACTGAGACCCAGTACTTC,CASSPPGTGTETQYF
TRBV20-1,NA,TRBJ2-3,NA,TGCAGTGCAATGGGGGGAATCGCAGATACGCAGTATTTT,CSAMGGIADTQYF
TRBV7-2,many,TRBJ2-1,NA,TGTGCCAGCAGCTTAGTGCGTGGCGGTGAGCAGTTCTTC,CASSLVRGGEQFF
TRBV7-2,many,TRBJ2-7,NA,TGTGCCAGCAGCTTAGCATCCGGGCCCCTCTACGAGCAGTACTTC,CASSLASGPLYEQYF
TRBV2,many,TRBJ1-2,TRBD1,TGTGCCAGCGCTCAACTTCGACAGGGAAGGGGCTATGGCTACACCTTC,CASAQLRQGRGYGYTF
TRBV4-1,NA,TRBJ2-7,NA,TGCGCCAGCAGCCAAGGACACTTCTCCTACGAGCAGTACTTC,CASSQGHFSYEQYF
TRBV24-1,many,TRBJ1-1,NA,TGTGCCACCAGTGATTCGGGGAGTAGTGAAGCTTTCTTT,CATSDSGSSEAFF
TRBV18,few,TRBJ2-3,TRBD2,TGTGCCAGCTCACCACCGGATTCTAGCGGGGGGATAACGCAGTATTTT,CASSPPDSSGGITQYF
TRBV29-1,many,TRBJ2-1,NA,TGCAGCGTTTTGCTTCTCCAAGGGTGGCAGTTCTTC,CSVLLLQGWQFF
TRBV6-2/TRBV6-3,many,TRBJ2-5,NA,TGTGCCAGCAGTTACGACGAGACAGAGACCCAGTACTTC,CASSYDETETQYF
TRBV9,many,TRBJ2-2,NA,TGTGCCACTGGACAGACAACCGGGGAGCTGTTTTTT,CATGQTTGELFF
TRBV6-2/TRBV6-3,many,TRBJ2-3,TRBD2,TGTGCCAGCAGTTACTGGGGAGTAGCGGGGACTCCCCGGCCGCAGTATTTT,CASSYWGVAGTPRPQYF
TRBV27,many,TRBJ1-5,TRBD1,TGTGCCAGCAGCCTCGGACAGGCTTGGGAGCCCCAGCATTTT,CASSLGQAWEPQHF
TRBV28,many,TRBJ2-7,NA,TGTGCCAGCAGGACTCCCCTCCGGGACACTTCCTACGAGCAGTACTTC,CASRTPLRDTSYEQYF
TRBV19,NA,TRBJ1-5,TRBD1,TGTGCCAGTAGTTTTAGGACAGGGGGCAATCAGCCCCAGCATTTT,CASSFRTGGNQPQHF
TRBV2,many,TRBJ2-2,NA,TGTGCCAGCAGTGAAGCGCGGCTAACGAACACCGGGGAGCTGTTTTTT,CASSEARLTNTGELFF
TRBV3-1,NA,TRBJ2-1,NA,TGTGCCAGCAGCCCCAGCCATGAGCAGTTCTTC,CASSPSHEQFF
TRBV4-1,many,TRBJ1-1,NA,TGCGCCAGCAGCCAAGGCCCAGGAGGGTTGGGGACTGAAGCTTTCTTT,CASSQGPGGLGTEAFF
TRBV20-1,few,TRBJ1-2,NA,TGCAGTGCTCTCGAGGGCTACACCTTC,CSALEGYTF
TRBV28,many,TRBJ1-1,TRBD1,TGTGCCAGCAGTCCAGGGGGATGGATGAACACTGAAGCTTTCTTT,CASSPGGWMNTEAFF
TRBV2,NA,TRBJ1-1,NA,TGTGCCAGCAGCAGTAGGGCAGTTAACACTGAAGCTTTCTTT,CASSSRAVNTEAFF
TRBV20-1,many,TRBJ2-3,TRBD2,TGCAGTGCTAGACAAAGCGGGAGAAACACAGATACGCAGTATTTT,CSARQSGRNTDTQYF
TRBV5-5,many,TRBJ2-5,NA,TGTGCCAGTGGGACCGGCACCTACAACCAAGAGACCCAGTACTTC,CASGTGTYNQETQYF
TRBV29-1,few,TRBJ1-1,NA,TGCAACGCCATCCATGACACTGAAGCTTTCTTT,CNAIHDTEAFF
TRBV5-4,many,TRBJ2-5,TRBD1,TGTGCCAGCAGCCAGGGACAGGGGGCGCCGTACGAGACCCAGTACTTC,CASSQGQGAPYETQYF
TRBV28,many,TRBJ2-1,TRBD1,TGTGCCAGCAGCCCTGGACAGGGCCTTGGCAATGAGCAGTTCTTC,CASSPGQGLGNEQFF
TRBV6-2/TRBV6-3,NA,TRBJ2-7,NA,TGTGCCTCTCGGGCAGGGGTATACGAGCAGTACTTC,CASRAGVYEQYF
TRBV7-2,few,TRBJ1-3,TRBD1,TGTGCCAGCAGCTTTACAGGGGCTGGAAACACCATATATTTT,CASSFTGAGNTIYF
TRBV11-2,many,TRBJ2-7,NA,TGTGCCAGCAGCTTAGGCGGGCACCCCTACGAGCAGTACTTC,CASSLGGHPYEQYF
TRBV6-5,many,TRBJ2-2,NA,TGTGCCAGCAGTTATGGGGTGGAGAGGACCGGGGAGCTGTTTTTT,CASSYGVERTGELFF
TRBV18,NA,TRBJ1-2,NA,TGTGCCAGCTCACCACCGGGCCAGGATAACTATGGCTACACCTTC,CASSPPGQDNYGYTF
TRBV5-4,many,TRBJ2-1,NA,TGTGCCAGCATCGGGGCGGAGGACAATGAGCAGTTCTTC,CASIGAEDNEQFF
TRBV24-1,NA,TRBJ2-1,TRBD2,TGTGCCACCAGTGATCCTGGGACGGGGGGTGGGAATGAGCAGTTCTTC,CATSDPGTGGGNEQFF
TRBV7-2,many,TRBJ1-2,NA,TGTGCCAGCAGCTTAGCGTCAGGGTCCTCGGGTGGCTACACCTTC,CASSLASGSSGGYTF